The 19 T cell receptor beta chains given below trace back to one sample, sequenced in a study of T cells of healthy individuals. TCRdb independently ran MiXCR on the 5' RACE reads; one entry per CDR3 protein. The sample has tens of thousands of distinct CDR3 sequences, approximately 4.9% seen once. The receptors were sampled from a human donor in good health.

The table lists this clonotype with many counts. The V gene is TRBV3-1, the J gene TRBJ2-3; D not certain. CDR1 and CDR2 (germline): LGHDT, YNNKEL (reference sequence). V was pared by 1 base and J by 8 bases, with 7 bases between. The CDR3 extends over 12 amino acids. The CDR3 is CASSQGASTQYF. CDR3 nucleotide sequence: TGTGCCAGCAGCCAAGGGGCGAGTACGCAGTATTTT.

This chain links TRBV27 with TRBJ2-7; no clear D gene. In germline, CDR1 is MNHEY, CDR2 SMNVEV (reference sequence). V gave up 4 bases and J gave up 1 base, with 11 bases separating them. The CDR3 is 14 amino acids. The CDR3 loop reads CASSSLHNSYEQYF. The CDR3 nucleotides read TGTGCCAGCAGTTCCCTTCACAATTCCTACGAGCAGTACTTC.

CDR3 sequence: CASSLAPGPMETQYF. CDR3 DNA sequence: TGCGCCAGCAGCTTGGCACCGGGACCCATGGAGACCCAGTACTTC. The rearrangement uses TRBV5-1 and TRBJ2-5; D tentatively reads TRBD1 or TRBD2 (5 bases each). Germline CDR1 and CDR2: SGHRS and YFSETQ. This CDR3 is 15 amino acids long. Trimming pared 0 bases from V and 5 bases from J, leaving 14 bases between.

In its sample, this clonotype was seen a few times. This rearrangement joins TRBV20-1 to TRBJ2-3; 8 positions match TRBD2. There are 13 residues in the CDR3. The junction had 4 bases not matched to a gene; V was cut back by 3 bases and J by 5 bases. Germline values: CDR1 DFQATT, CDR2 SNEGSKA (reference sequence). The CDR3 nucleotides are TGCAGTGCTAGCGGGGGGGCTGTAGATACGCAGTATTTT. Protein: CSASGGAVDTQYF.

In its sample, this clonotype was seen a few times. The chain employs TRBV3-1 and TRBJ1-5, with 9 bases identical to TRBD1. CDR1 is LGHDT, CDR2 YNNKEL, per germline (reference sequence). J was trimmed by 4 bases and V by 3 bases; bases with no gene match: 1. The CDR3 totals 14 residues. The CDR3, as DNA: TGTGCCAGCAGCCATGACAGGGGGAATCAGCCCCAGCATTTT. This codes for CASSHDRGNQPQHF.

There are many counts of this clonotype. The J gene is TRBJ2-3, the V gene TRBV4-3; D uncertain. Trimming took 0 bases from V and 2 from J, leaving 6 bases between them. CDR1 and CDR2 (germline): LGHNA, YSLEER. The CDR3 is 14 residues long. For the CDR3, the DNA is TGCGCCAGCAGCCAAGATCGGGCCACAGATACGCAGTATTTT. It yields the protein CASSQDRATDTQYF.

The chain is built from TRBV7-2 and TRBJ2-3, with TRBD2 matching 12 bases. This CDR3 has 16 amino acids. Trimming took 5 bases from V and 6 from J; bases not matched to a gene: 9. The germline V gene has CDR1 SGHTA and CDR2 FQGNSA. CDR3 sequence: CASSRRLAGVLDTQYF. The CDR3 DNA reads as TGTGCCAGCAGCCGGCGACTAGCGGGAGTCTTGGATACGCAGTATTTT.

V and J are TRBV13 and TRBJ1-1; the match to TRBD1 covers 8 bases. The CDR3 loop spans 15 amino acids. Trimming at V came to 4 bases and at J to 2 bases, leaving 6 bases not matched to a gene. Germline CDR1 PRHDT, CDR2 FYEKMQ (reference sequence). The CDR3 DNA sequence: TGTGCCAGCAGCTATTACCAGGGGGCCAACACTGAAGCTTTCTTT. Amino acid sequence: CASSYYQGANTEAFF.

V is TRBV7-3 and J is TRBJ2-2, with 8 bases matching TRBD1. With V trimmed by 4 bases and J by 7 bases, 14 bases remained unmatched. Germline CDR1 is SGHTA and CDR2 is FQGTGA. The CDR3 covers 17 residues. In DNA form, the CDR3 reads TGTGCCAGCAGCTCCGGCCAGGGGGCGCGTTCTAGCGGGGAGCTGTTTTTT. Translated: CASSSGQGARSSGELFF.

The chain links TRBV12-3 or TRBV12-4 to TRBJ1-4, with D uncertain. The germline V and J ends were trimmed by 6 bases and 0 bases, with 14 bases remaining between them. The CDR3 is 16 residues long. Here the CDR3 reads CASRSGGPATNEKLFF. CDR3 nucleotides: TGTGCCAGCAGGTCTGGTGGGCCTGCAACTAATGAAAAACTGTTTTTT.

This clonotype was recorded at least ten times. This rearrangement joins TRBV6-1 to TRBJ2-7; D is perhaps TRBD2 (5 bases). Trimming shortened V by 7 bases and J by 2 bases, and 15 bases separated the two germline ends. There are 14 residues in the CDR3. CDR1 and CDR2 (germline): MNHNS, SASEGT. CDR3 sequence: CASKVRTSTYEQYF. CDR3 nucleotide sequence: TGTGCCAGCAAAGTCCGGACTTCCACCTACGAGCAGTACTTC.

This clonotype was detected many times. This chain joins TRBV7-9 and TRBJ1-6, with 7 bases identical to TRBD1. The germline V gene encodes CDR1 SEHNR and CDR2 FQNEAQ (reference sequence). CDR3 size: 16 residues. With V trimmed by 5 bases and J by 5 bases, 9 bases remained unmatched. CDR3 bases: TGTGCCAGCAGCCTACAGGGACAGAGCAATAATTCACCCCTCCACTTT. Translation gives CASSLQGQSNNSPLHF.

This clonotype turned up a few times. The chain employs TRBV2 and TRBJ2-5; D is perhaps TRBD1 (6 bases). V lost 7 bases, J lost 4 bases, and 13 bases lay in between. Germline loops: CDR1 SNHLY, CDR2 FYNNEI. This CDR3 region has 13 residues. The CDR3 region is CASTGQTGETQYF. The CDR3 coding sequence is TGTGCCAGCACCGGACAGACCGGAGAGACCCAGTACTTC.

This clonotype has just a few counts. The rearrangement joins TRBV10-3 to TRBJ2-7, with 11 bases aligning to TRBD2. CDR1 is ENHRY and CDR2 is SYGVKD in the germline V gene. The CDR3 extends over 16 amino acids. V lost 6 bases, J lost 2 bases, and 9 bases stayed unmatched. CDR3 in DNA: TGTGCCATCAGCCGACAGGAGACTAGCGGGACCTACGAGCAGTACTTC. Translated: CAISRQETSGTYEQYF.

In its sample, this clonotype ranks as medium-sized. CDR3 region: CASSDSSGGADTQYF. The CDR3 DNA reads TGTGCCAGCAGTGACTCTAGCGGGGGGGCCGATACGCAGTATTTT. V and J are TRBV6-4 and TRBJ2-3; 11 nucleotides match TRBD2. After removal of 0 bases from V and 6 bases from J, the junction contained 2 bases not matched to a gene. Germline assignment: CDR1 MRHNA and CDR2 SNTAGT. CDR3 length: 15 residues.

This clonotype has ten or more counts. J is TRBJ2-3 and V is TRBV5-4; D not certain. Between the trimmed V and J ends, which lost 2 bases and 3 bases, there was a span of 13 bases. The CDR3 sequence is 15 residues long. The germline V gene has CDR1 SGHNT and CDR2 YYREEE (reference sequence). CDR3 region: CASSFIAAETDTQYF. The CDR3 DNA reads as TGTGCCAGCAGCTTCATAGCCGCGGAGACAGATACGCAGTATTTT.

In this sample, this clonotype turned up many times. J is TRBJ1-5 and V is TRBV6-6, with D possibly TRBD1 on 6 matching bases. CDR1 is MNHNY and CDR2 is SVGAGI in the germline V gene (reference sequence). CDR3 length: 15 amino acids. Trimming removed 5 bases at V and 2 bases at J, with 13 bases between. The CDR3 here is CASSPGQSGNQPQHF. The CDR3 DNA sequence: TGTGCCAGCAGTCCAGGACAGTCCGGCAATCAGCCCCAGCATTTT.

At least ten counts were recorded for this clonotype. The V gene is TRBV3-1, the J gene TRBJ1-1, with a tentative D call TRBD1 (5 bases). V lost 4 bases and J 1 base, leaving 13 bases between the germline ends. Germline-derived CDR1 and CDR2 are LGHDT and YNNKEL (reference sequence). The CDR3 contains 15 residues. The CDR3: CASSRETAGNTEAFF. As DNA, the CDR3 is TGTGCCAGCAGCCGAGAGACAGCCGGGAACACTGAAGCTTTCTTT. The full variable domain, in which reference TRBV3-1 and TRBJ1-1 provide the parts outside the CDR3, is DTAVSQTPKYLVTQMGNDKSIKCEQNLGHDTMYWYKQDSKKFLKIMFSYNNKELIINETVPNRFSPKSPDKAHLNLHINSLELGDSAVYFCASSRETAGNTEAFFGQGTRLTVV.

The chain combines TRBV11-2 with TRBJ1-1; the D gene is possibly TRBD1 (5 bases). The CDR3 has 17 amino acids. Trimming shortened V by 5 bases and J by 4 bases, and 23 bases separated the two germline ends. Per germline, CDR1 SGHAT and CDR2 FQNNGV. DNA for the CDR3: TGTGCCAGCAGCCTCAACCCGGGGGTCTATAGGGGCACTGAAGCTTTCTTT. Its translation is CASSLNPGVYRGTEAFF.